A single sample is the source of the 5 T cell receptor beta chains below, sequenced in a study of T cell repertoires in cytomegalovirus infection. No antigen is known for these receptors. TCRdb re-called the reads through MiXCR, storing one row per CDR3 protein. The sample shows 830,000 or so distinct CDR3 sequences, about 33% of them seen only once. Sequencing was performed on cultured CD8+ T cells from PBMCs, taken from culture after CMV antigen stimulation. The source of these receptors is a human donor in good health (CMV status not recorded). Some clones in this sample may be carry-over from other donors' samples.

This chain connects TRBV4-3 to TRBJ1-1, with TRBD1 matching over 9 bases. The CDR3 extends over 15 amino acids. Germline trimming cut 4 bases from V and 6 bases from J; bases unmatched to any gene: 9. The V gene's germline CDR1 is LGHNA and CDR2 YSLEER. The CDR3 nucleotides read TGCGCCAGCAGCCCGCGGACAGGGGAAGTGCCTGAAGCTTTCTTT. Protein sequence: CASSPRTGEVPEAFF.

The chain uses TRBV7-8 and TRBJ2-7; maybe TRBD1 (5 bases). Between the trimmed V and J ends, which lost 6 bases and 0 bases, there was a span of 9 bases. The CDR3 loop spans 13 amino acids. Looked up from germline, CDR1 is SGHVS and CDR2 is FQNEAQ. CDR3 loop: CASRPTVSYEQYF. DNA for the CDR3: TGTGCCAGCAGACCGACAGTCTCCTACGAGCAGTACTTC.

The gene calls are TRBV19 and TRBJ2-3, with D maybe TRBD1 (6 bases). Germline values: CDR1 LNHDA, CDR2 SQIVND (reference sequence). The CDR3 runs to 14 residues. Trimming pared 3 bases from V and 3 bases from J, leaving 10 bases between. CDR3 nucleotide sequence: TGTGCCAGTAGTATGGACAGCGGTACAGATACGCAGTATTTT. The encoded protein is CASSMDSGTDTQYF.

CDR3 loop: CASVAGHLNSPLHF. CDR3 DNA: TGTGCCTCGGTTGCGGGACACCTTAATTCACCCCTCCACTTT. The V gene is TRBV10-3, the J gene TRBJ1-6, with D possibly being TRBD1 (6 bases). The CDR3 spans 14 residues. V lost 11 bases and J 6 bases, leaving 17 bases between the germline ends. Per germline, CDR1 ENHRY and CDR2 SYGVKD.

Of note for this clonotype: At one end the junction does not follow the germline gene, possibly because of a read error. The V call is TRBV13, the J call TRBJ2-7; weak D call: TRBD2 (6 bases). The length of the CDR3 is 15 residues. CDR1 is PRHDT, CDR2 FYEKMQ, per germline (reference sequence). CDR3 loop: CASSLMDGGSYEQCF. CDR3 in DNA: TGTGCCAGCAGCTTAATGGACGGGGGTTCCTACGAGCAGTGCTTC.